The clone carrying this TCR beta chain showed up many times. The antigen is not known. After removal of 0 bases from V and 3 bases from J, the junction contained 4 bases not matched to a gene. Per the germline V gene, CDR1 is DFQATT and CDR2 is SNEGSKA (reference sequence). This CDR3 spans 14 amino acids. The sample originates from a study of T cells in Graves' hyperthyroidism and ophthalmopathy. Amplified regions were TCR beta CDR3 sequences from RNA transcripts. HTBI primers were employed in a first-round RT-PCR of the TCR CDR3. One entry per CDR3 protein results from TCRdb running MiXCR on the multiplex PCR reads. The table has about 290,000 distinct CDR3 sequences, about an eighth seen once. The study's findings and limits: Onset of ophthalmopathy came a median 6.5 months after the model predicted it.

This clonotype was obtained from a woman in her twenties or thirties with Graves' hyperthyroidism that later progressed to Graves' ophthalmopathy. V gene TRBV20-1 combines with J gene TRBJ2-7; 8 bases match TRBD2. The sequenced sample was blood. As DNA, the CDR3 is TGCAGTGCTAGAGATAGTAGCGGGATCTACGAGCAGTACTTC. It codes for CSARDSSGIYEQYF.